Listed below are T cell receptor beta chains from one sample, sequenced in a study of identifying expanded T cells in peripheral blood. Sequencing used immunoSEQ multiplex PCR; TCRdb keeps in-frame clones, though not all of them. The data contain about 52,000 clones, around 82% of them seen just once; the ten biggest clones take up 13% to 15%. What was sequenced was blood. These receptor sequences come from a person between 18 and 75 years old in good health. The CDR3 runs from the conserved cysteine through the conserved F or W. A D gene is named only where the DNA matches it firmly. Clone size, where shown, is once, few, many, or a class for clones that have expanded.

>-|TRBV4-3|TRBJ2-7|TRBD2
TGCGCCAGCAGCCAAGATGCGGCTAGCGGGGTTTCCTACGAGCAGTACTTC
CASSQDAASGVSYEQYF
>-|TRBV18|TRBJ2-1|TRBD2
TGTGCCAGCTCTCTAGCGGGAGGTCCCTACAATGAGCAGTTCTTC
CASSLAGGPYNEQFF
>-|TRBV5-1|TRBJ2-3|-
TGCGCCAGCAGCTTGGAGGCAGCTTCCACAGATACGCAGTATTTT
CASSLEAASTDTQYF
>-|TRBV30|TRBJ2-4|TRBD1
TGTGCCTGCGACAGGGGGCTGAATGGAAAAAACATTCAGTACTTC
CACDRGLNGKNIQYF
>-|TRBV5-4|TRBJ1-2|-
TGTGCCAGCAGGATGACCCATACCAACTATGGCTACACCTTC
CASRMTHTNYGYTF
>-|TRBV5-1|TRBJ1-1|-
TGCGCCAGCAGCCGGTTGAGGGGTAACACTGAAGCTTTCTTT
CASSRLRGNTEAFF
>-|TRBV7-2|TRBJ1-5|TRBD1
TGTGCCAGCAGCTTAGAGGCAGGGGGAAGTCAGCCCCAGCATTTT
CASSLEAGGSQPQHF
>few|TRBV5-1|TRBJ2-2|TRBD1
TGCGCCAGCAGCGTACAACAGGGGGCCGGGGAGCTGTTTTTT
CASSVQQGAGELFF
>-|TRBV5-1|TRBJ1-2|TRBD1
TGCGCCAGCAGCTTAAATCCGACAGGGGGCTATGGCTACACCTTC
CASSLNPTGGYGYTF
>once|TRBV5-4|TRBJ2-1|TRBD1
TGTGCCAGCAGCTTAAACAGGGGGTACAATGAGCAGTTCTTC
CASSLNRGYNEQFF